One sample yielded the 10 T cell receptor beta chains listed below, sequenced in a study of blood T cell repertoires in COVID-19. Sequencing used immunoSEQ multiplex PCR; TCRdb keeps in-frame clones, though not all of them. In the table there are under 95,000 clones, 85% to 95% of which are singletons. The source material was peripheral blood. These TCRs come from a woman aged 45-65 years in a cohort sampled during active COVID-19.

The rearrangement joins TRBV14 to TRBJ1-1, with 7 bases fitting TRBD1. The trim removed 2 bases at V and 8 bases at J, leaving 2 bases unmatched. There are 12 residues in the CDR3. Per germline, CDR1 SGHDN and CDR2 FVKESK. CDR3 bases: TGTGCCAGCAGCCAAACAGGGGTAGAAGCTTTCTTT. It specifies CASSQTGVEAFF. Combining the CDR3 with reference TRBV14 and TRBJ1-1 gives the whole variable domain EAGVTQFPSHSVIEKGQTVTLRCDPISGHDNLYWYRRVMGKEIKFLLHFVKESKQDESGMPNNRFLAERTGGTYSTLKVQPAELEDSGVYFCASSQTGVEAFFGQGTRLTVV.

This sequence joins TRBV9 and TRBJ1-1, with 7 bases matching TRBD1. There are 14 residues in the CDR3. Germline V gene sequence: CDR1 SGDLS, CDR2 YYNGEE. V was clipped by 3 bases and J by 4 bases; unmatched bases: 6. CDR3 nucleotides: TGTGCCAGCAGCGCCGGGACAGTGTTCACTGAAGCTTTCTTT. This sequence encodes CASSAGTVFTEAFF.

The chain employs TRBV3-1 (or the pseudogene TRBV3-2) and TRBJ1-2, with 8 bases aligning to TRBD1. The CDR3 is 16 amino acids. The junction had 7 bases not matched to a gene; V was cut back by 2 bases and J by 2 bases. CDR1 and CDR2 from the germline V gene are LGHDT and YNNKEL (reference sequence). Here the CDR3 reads CASSQSRGQGNYGYTF. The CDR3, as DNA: TGTGCCAGCAGCCAATCGCGCGGACAGGGAAACTATGGCTACACCTTC.

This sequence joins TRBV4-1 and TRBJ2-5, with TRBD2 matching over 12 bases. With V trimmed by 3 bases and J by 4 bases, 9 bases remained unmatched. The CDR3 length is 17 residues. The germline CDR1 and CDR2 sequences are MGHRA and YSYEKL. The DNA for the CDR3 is TGCGCCAGCAGCCAGGCGCCGGGACTAGCGGGTGCAGAGACCCAGTACTTC. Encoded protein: CASSQAPGLAGAETQYF.

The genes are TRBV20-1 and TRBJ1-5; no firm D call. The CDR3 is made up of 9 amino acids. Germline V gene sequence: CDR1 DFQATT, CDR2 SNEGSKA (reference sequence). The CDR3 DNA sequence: TGCAGCGGGAATCAGCCCCAGCATTTT. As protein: CSGNQPQHF.

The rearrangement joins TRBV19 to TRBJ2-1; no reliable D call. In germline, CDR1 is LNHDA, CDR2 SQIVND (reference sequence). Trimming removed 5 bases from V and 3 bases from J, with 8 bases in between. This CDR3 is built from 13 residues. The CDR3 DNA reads TGTGCCAGTAGTTACGCTAGCTACAATGAGCAGTTCTTC. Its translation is CASSYASYNEQFF.

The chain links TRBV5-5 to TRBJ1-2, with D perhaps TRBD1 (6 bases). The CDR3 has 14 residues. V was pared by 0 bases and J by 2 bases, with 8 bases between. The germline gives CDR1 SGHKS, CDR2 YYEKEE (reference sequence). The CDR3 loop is CASSLAGQNYGYTF. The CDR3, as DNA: TGTGCCAGCAGCTTGGCTGGACAGAACTATGGCTACACCTTC.

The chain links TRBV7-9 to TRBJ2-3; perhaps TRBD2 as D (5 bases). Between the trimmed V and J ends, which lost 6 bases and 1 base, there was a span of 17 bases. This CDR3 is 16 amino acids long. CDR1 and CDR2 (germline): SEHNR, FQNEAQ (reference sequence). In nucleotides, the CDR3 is TGTGCCAGCAGTAAAAGGGCGGGCTGGGGCACAGATACGCAGTATTTT. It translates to CASSKRAGWGTDTQYF.

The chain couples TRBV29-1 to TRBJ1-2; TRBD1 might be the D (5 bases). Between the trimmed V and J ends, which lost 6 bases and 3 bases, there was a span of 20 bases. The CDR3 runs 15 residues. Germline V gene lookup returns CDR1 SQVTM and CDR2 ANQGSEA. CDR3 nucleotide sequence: TGCAGCGTAACCAAGCAGGGTCTAAGTTACTATGGCTACACCTTC. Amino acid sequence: CSVTKQGLSYYGYTF.

The CDR3 protein is CASSFFTRVSSYEQYF. CDR3 coding DNA: TGCGCCAGCAGCTTTTTTACCAGGGTGAGCTCCTACGAGCAGTACTTC. The chain combines TRBV5-1 with TRBJ2-7, with D possibly TRBD1 on 5 matching bases. Germline CDR1 SGHRS, CDR2 YFSETQ. V was shortened by 2 bases and J by 0 bases, with 15 bases between the two germline ends. CDR3 length: 16 amino acids.